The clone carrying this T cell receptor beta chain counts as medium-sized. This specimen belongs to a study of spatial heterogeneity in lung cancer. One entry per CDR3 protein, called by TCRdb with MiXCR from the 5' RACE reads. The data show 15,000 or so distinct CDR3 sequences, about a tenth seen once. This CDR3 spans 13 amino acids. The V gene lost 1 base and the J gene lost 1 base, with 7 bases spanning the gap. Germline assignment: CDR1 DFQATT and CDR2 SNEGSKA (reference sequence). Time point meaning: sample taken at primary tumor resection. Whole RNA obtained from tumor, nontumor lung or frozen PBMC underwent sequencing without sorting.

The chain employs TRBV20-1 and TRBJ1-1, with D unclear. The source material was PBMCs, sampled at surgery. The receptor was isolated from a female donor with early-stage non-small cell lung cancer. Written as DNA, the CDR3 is TGCAGTGCTAGAGGGCCTCAGAACACTGAAGCTTTCTTT. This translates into CSARGPQNTEAFF.